One sample yielded the 6 T cell receptor beta chains listed below, sequenced in a study of blood T cell repertoires in COVID-19. Sequencing was performed with immunoSEQ multiplex PCR; in TCRdb, only in-frame clones are kept and a portion is missing. The profile shows 140,000 to 150,000 clones, roughly 86% of them singletons. Sequenced input: peripheral blood. Source of these receptors: a human donor in a cohort sampled during active COVID-19.

CDR3 region: CASSLTPGQGAYEQYF. The DNA for the CDR3 is TGCGCCAGCAGCCTCACACCGGGACAGGGCGCCTACGAGCAGTACTTC. This sequence joins TRBV10-2 and TRBJ2-7; 9 nucleotides agree with TRBD1. The CDR3 consists of 16 residues. Germline CDR1 WSHSY, CDR2 SAAADI. The V and J ends lost 6 bases and 2 bases, in that order; junction bases with no gene match: 11.

The V call is TRBV7-2, the J call TRBJ1-5; TRBD1 might be the D (5 bases). The CDR3 has 12 residues. CDR1 SGHTA and CDR2 FQGNSA come from the germline V gene. The V and J ends lost 1 base and 9 bases respectively, with 7 bases between them. In nucleotides, the CDR3 is TGTGCCAGCAGCTTAGACAGGCGGCCCCAGCATTTT. Protein product: CASSLDRRPQHF.

The chain has TRBV18 and TRBJ2-3; 8 bases map to TRBD2. V dropped 8 bases and J dropped 0; count of bases not matched to a gene: 7. The germline gives CDR1 KGHSH, CDR2 LQKENI. The CDR3 extends over 15 amino acids. CDR3 DNA: TGTGCCAGCCTAGGCGGGGGGACCAGCACAGATACGCAGTATTTT. As protein: CASLGGGTSTDTQYF.

The CDR3: CASSSRQGFSNQPQHF. In nucleotides, the CDR3 is TGTGCCAGTAGTAGCCGACAGGGGTTTAGCAATCAGCCCCAGCATTTT. The chain joins TRBV19 to TRBJ1-5, with 8 nucleotides matching TRBD1. V gave up 4 bases and J gave up 0 bases; unmatched junction bases: 5. Looked up from germline, CDR1 is LNHDA and CDR2 is SQIVND (reference sequence). The CDR3 loop spans 16 amino acids.

V is TRBV5-4 and J is TRBJ1-2; 7 nucleotides agree with TRBD1. Germline CDR1 is SGHNT and CDR2 is YYREEE (reference sequence). Trimming cost V 4 bases and J 4 bases; bases outside gene matches: 4. This CDR3 has 13 amino acids. Here the CDR3 reads CASSQGQTYGYTF. The CDR3 DNA sequence: TGTGCCAGCAGCCAGGGACAGACCTATGGCTACACCTTC. Using reference TRBV5-4 and TRBJ1-2 for the parts outside the CDR3, the full variable domain is ETGVTQSPTHLIKTRGQQVTLRCSSQSGHNTVSWYQQALGQGPQFIFQYYREEENGRGNFPPRFSGLQFPNYSSELNVNALELDDSALYLCASSQGQTYGYTFGSGTRLTVV.

The rearrangement joins TRBV18 to TRBJ1-1; D unclear. V was clipped by 3 bases and J by 4 bases, with 9 bases between them. CDR3 length: 13 amino acids. CDR1 is KGHSH and CDR2 is LQKENI in the germline V gene. CDR3 sequence (DNA): TGTGCCAGCTCACCGGGCTACGCCACTGAAGCTTTCTTT. This gives the protein CASSPGYATEAFF. The whole variable domain, remainder taken from reference TRBV18 and TRBJ1-1, is NAGVMQNPRHLVRRRGQEARLRCSPMKGHSHVYWYRQLPEEGLKFMVYLQKENIIDESGMPKERFSAEFPKEGPSILRIQQVVRGDSAAYFCASSPGYATEAFFGQGTRLTVV.